These T cell receptor beta chains were read from a single sample in a study of T cells in localized non-small cell lung cancer. The assay was immunoSEQ multiplex PCR, and TCRdb's table has in-frame clones only and misses some. The sample has 50,000 to 70,000 clones; roughly 81% are singletons. This specimen was PBMCs, taken before any cancer treatment. These receptors were taken from a man aged 40 to 75 with stage II lung adenocarcinoma. Each CDR3 is given with its conserved first and last residue. The order of the fields is clone size, D gene, J gene, V gene, CDR3 DNA, CDR3 protein. D genes are given only for firm matches. Size tells how often a clone was seen (once, few, many) or the class of an expanded clone, and some rows leave it out.

- TRBD2 TRBJ2-3 TRBV27 TGTGCCAGCAAACTGGGGCGGGGGAGCACAGATACGCAGTATTTT CASKLGRGSTDTQYF
- TRBD2 TRBJ2-2 TRBV4-3 TGCGCCAGCAGCCTACGGCGAGCGGGAGAAACCGGGGAGCTGTTTTTT CASSLRRAGETGELFF
few - TRBJ2-5 TRBV9 TGTGCCAGCAGCGTAGGCGTGACACAGAAAGAGACCCAGTACTTC CASSVGVTQKETQYF
- TRBD1 TRBJ1-4 TRBV6-1 TGTGCCAGCAGAAGCGAGGGGGCGCAAAAACTGTTTTTT CASRSEGAQKLFF
once TRBD1 TRBJ2-7 TRBV30 TGTGCCTGGATCACCCCCGGGACAGGGAGGGCCTACGAGCAGTACTTC CAWITPGTGRAYEQYF
few - TRBJ2-3 TRBV11-3 TGTGCCAGCAGCTTAAGTCAGCCCGTCACAGATACGCAGTATTTT CASSLSQPVTDTQYF
- - TRBJ2-2 TRBV7-9 TGTGCCAGCAGCTTAGCGGGCACCGGGGAGCTGTTTTTT CASSLAGTGELFF
- - TRBJ2-2 TRBV19 TGTGCCAGTAGTATGGGGGCTACGAACACCGGGGAGCTGTTTTTT CASSMGATNTGELFF
- TRBD2 TRBJ2-3 TRBV7-2 TGTGCCAGCAGCTTAGCGGGACTAGCGGGAGGGATAGATACGCAGTATTTT CASSLAGLAGGIDTQYF
- TRBD2 TRBJ2-2 TRBV15 TGTGCCACCAGCAGACAGGGTAGCGGGAGATCCGGGGAGCTGTTTTTT CATSRQGSGRSGELFF
once TRBD1 TRBJ2-7 TRBV29-1 TGCAGCGTTGCCCTGGACAGGGCCGGGGGCGAGCAGTACTTC CSVALDRAGGEQYF
- TRBD1 TRBJ2-7 TRBV29-1 TGCAGCGCCTACCGGGACAGGGGAGACGAGCAGTACTTC CSAYRDRGDEQYF
- - TRBJ1-1 TRBV6-1 TGTGCCAGCAGTGAAGCGTGGACTGAAGCTTTCTTT CASSEAWTEAFF
once - TRBJ2-3 TRBV29-1 TGCAGCGCTCGTCGGGGGACTAGCACAGATACGCAGTATTTT CSARRGTSTDTQYF
- - TRBJ2-6 TRBV7-2 TGTGCCAGCAGCTTAGATAGCTCTGGGGCCAACGTCCTGACTTTC CASSLDSSGANVLTF
few TRBD2 TRBJ2-3 TRBV11-2 TGTGCCAGCAGCCCATTTAGGACTAGCGGGGCCACAGATACGCAGTATTTT CASSPFRTSGATDTQYF
- - TRBJ2-1 TRBV6-1 TGTGCCAGCAGTGAAGGGGATAGGCAGTTCTTC CASSEGDRQFF
- - TRBJ2-7 TRBV20-1 TGCAGTGCCACCGGTTCCTACGAGCAGTACTTC CSATGSYEQYF
- TRBD2 TRBJ2-7 TRBV10-1 TGCGCCAGCAGTGAGTCGAAGACTAGCGCCAGGTCCGAGCAGTACTTC CASSESKTSARSEQYF
medium-sized - TRBJ1-5 TRBV7-2 TGTGCCAGCAGCTCAGGACTTAATCAGCCCCAGCATTTT CASSSGLNQPQHF
- TRBD2 TRBJ2-7 TRBV7-2 TGTGCCAGCAGCTTACTCAGACTAGCGGGCGACGAGCAGTACTTC CASSLLRLAGDEQYF
- TRBD1 TRBJ1-5 TRBV19 TGTGCCAGTACTGGGACAGGGGGAACTTATAGCAATCAGCCCCAGCATTTT CASTGTGGTYSNQPQHF
- TRBD1 TRBJ2-2 TRBV29-1 TGCAGCGGAGGGACAGGGGAGAAACGCGGGGAGCTGTTTTTT CSGGTGEKRGELFF
few - TRBJ1-2 TRBV11-2 TGTGCCAGCAGCTTAGATGGAGCAGGTCTTGATGGCTACACCTTC CASSLDGAGLDGYTF
- - TRBJ1-1 TRBV10-3 TGTGCCACCTCAGGGCGGGCTGAAGCTTTCTTT CATSGRAEAFF
- - TRBJ1-1 TRBV7-9 TGTGCCAGCAGCCTCGGAACTGAAGCTTTCTTT CASSLGTEAFF
- - TRBJ2-7 TRBV7-6 TGTGCCAGCAGCTTAGCCTCTGGCACTAACTACGAGCAGTACTTC CASSLASGTNYEQYF